The sample holds one count of the clone carrying this T cell receptor beta chain. What it binds is not known. Those who donated, Caucasian adults without exception, all lived in Nashville, Tennessee. This entry comes from a study of shared clonotypes between healthy human individuals. Findings and limits, study-wide: The rarefaction results pointed to incomplete sorted-subset sequencing despite large depth.

Germline assignment: CDR1 ENHRY and CDR2 SYGVKD. The CDR3 is 19 residues long. Unmatched junction bases numbered 11, after V lost 5 bases and J lost 1 base. The assay was run at deep level. TCRdb's table, derived via immunoSEQ multiplex PCR, lists solely in-frame clones and lacks some. The repertoire consists of 850,000 to 1,200,000 clones, with roughly 75% occurring once and the leading ten covering roughly 1.5%. This chain connects TRBV10-3 to TRBJ2-7; 16 nucleotides align to TRBD2. The origin of this receptor is a man younger than 35 in good health. Sequencing used memory CD4+ T cells sorted from blood. Indicated subset: CD45RA-negative fraction. The CDR3 coding sequence is TGTGCCATCAGTCCCTCTAAGGGACTAGCGGGGGGGATTTCCTACGAGCAGTACTTC. Amino acid sequence: CAISPSKGLAGGISYEQYF.